This T cell receptor beta chain was captured in a study of human T cells and chemical hapten exposure (dated by TCRdb to the early 2020s). The study in broad terms: Libraries were combined into a pool for sequencing, and differences in TCR yield between samples came mainly from small differences in library volumes within the pool. Peripheral blood TCR repertoire changes were tracked in vivo in alopecia patients during primary and secondary sensitization to the hapten diphenylcyclopropenone (DPC). Both TCR alpha and TCR beta chains were sequenced from each blood RNA sample. Findings and caveats that apply to the study as a whole: Repeated subsampling changed both the strength of the expansion versus patch-test correlation and the threshold at which that correlation became significant. DPC sensitization did not change the number of TCRs with a frequency above 1 in 1000, and there was no evidence of changes in global repertoire structure.

The intended sense of this specimen's time point label: healthy volunteer bleed at 6 weeks. Unfractionated whole blood was collected in Tempus Blood RNA tubes, and total RNA was extracted from that blood. Five healthy volunteers served as TCR sequencing controls and were bled at day 0, 2 weeks and 6 weeks. Libraries were prepared through RACE. This sample was sequenced with a NextSeq 500. During library preparation, unique molecular identifiers were attached to individual cDNA molecules so that TCRs could be counted in a quantitative, reproducible way. As for how the authors treated the data: Samples had a median of roughly 98,000 TCRs, with a range from about 23,224 to 750,000. V, J and CDR3 annotation of the TCR reads was carried out using the Decombinator software suite. For PS versus PT1 abundance plots, all samples were subsampled to the same number of TCRs (28,000). Expanded TCRs were defined as absent before sensitization and observed at least eight times at the 2-week time point. TCRdb reran the public reads through fastp at Q25 and MiXCR, keeping productive beta chains. Each record represents a unique CDR3 protein, reported with the most common genes and DNA among its rows. The V and J calls were determined by TCRdb, not by the authors. Across this sample there are 50,000 to 70,000 distinct CDR3 sequences, with about 5.7% seen only once. The ten biggest clones cover roughly 3.5% of the sample.

The germline V and J ends show losses of 7 bases and 1 base respectively, and no gene match explains 1 base of the junction. The germline V gene supplies CDR1 MNHEY and CDR2 SVGAGI. The cysteine opens and the phenylalanine closes a CDR3 of 14 amino acids. The DNA shown is the 42-base CDR3, in frame from base 1. This clonotype was detected a few times. The specificity of this receptor is unknown. Nothing much larger sits one base from this clone, and base qualities are not available. This clonotype originated in a female donor in good health. Some clones in this sample may be carry-over from other donors' samples. Sequenced: whole blood. Recombination connected TRBV6-5 to TRBJ2-1; TRBD2 aligns with 10 central bases. The DNA sequence is as follows: TGTGCCAGCAAGACTAGCGGGTCCTACAATGAGCAGTTCTTC. Its protein product is CASKTSGSYNEQFF.